The 18 T cell receptor beta chains reported below all come from one sample, sequenced in a study of blood T cell repertoires in COVID-19. The data were produced by immunoSEQ multiplex PCR, yet TCRdb's version contains in-frame clones alone and is incomplete. Among around 250,000 clones listed, roughly four fifths were seen once. The specimen sequenced was peripheral blood. The receptors stem from a woman of 80 years or more with acute or convalescent COVID-19.

This sequence joins TRBV4-2 and TRBJ1-4, with TRBD1 as a possible D gene (5 bases). Germline V gene lookup returns CDR1 LGHNA and CDR2 YNFKEQ. CDR3 length: 15 amino acids. V lost 5 bases, J lost 4 bases, and 14 bases lay in between. CDR3 protein: CASSKSTGNNEKLFF. CDR3 in DNA: TGTGCCAGCAGCAAGAGTACAGGCAATAATGAAAAACTGTTTTTT.

The chain is built from TRBV7-9 and TRBJ2-1; 8 nucleotides line up with TRBD2. The CDR3 has 12 amino acids. V gave up 8 bases and J gave up 7 bases; unmatched junction bases: 4. From germline, CDR1 is SEHNR and CDR2 FQNEAQ (reference sequence). CDR3 amino acids: CASGRGANEQFF. The CDR3 DNA is TGTGCCAGCGGGCGGGGGGCGAATGAGCAGTTCTTC.

The chain combines TRBV5-1 with TRBJ2-5, with TRBD1 identical over 10 bases. Germline V lookup: CDR1 SGHRS, CDR2 YFSETQ. The length of the CDR3 is 14 residues. J lost 3 bases, V lost 4 bases, and 3 bases had no gene match. The CDR3 DNA sequence: TGCGCCAGCAGCCGAGGGACAGGGGAAGAGACCCAGTACTTC. This gives the protein CASSRGTGEETQYF.

This sequence joins TRBV4-1 and TRBJ2-6, with D possibly matching TRBD2 (5 bases). The CDR3 extends over 15 amino acids. CDR1 is MGHRA and CDR2 is YSYEKL in the germline V gene. V lost 6 bases to trimming and J lost 0 bases, with 9 bases between them. The CDR3, as DNA: TGCGCCAGCAGAGAGGGATTCTCTGGGGCCAACGTCCTGACTTTC. Residues: CASREGFSGANVLTF.

The chain recombines TRBV28 with TRBJ1-2; D unresolved. The germline V gene encodes CDR1 MDHEN and CDR2 SYDVKM. Trimming shortened V by 3 bases and J by 1 base, and 9 bases separated the two germline ends. The CDR3 contains 14 residues. In nucleotides, the CDR3 is TGTGCCAGCAGTTTCCGGTCGCTTAACTATGGCTACACCTTC. It yields the protein CASSFRSLNYGYTF.

This chain links TRBV12-2 with TRBJ2-1; the table's D call, TRBD1, was not checked against the DNA. TRBV12-2 is termed a pseudogene. This CDR3 has 17 amino acids. CDR3 in amino acids: CASRLGVRDRGSNEQFF. In DNA form, the CDR3 reads TGTGCAAGTCGCTTAGGGGTTCGGGACAGGGGGAGCAATGAGCAGTTCTTC.

The V gene is TRBV5-4, the J gene TRBJ2-3, with 9 bases matching TRBD2. Germline CDR1 reads SGHNT; CDR2 reads YYREEE (reference sequence). The length of the CDR3 is 18 residues. V shed 1 base, J shed 2 bases, and the junction held 11 bases outside the gene matches. The DNA for the CDR3 is TGTGCCAGCAGCTTGTTGGTGCTAGCGGGGAGCTTCACAGATACGCAGTATTTT. Translating gives CASSLLVLAGSFTDTQYF.

This clone was picked up one time. The V gene is TRBV7-9, the J gene TRBJ2-6; no definite D call. The CDR3 covers 16 residues. The germline V and J ends were trimmed by 5 bases and 0 bases, with 11 bases remaining between them. From germline, CDR1 is SEHNR and CDR2 FQNEAQ (reference sequence). The CDR3 bases are TGTGCCAGCAGCCCCTCATTCAGCTCTGGGGCCAACGTCCTGACTTTC. Protein: CASSPSFSSGANVLTF.

This chain joins TRBV6-5 and TRBJ1-2, with a tentative D call TRBD1 (5 bases). Germline CDR1 and CDR2: MNHEY and SVGAGI. This CDR3 has 15 amino acids. V shed 8 bases and J shed 3 bases, with 19 bases lying between them. The CDR3 region has the DNA TGTGCCAGCCGCCGCGGGGGAGACAGTCACTATGGCTACACCTTC. Residues: CASRRGGDSHYGYTF.

V usage is TRBV11-2 and J usage is TRBJ2-2; 9 nucleotides match TRBD2. Germline V gene sequence: CDR1 SGHAT, CDR2 FQNNGV. With 1 base clipped from V and 7 bases from J, the junction kept 13 bases outside the gene matches. CDR3 length: 18 residues. CDR3 residues: CASSLVRAGGGAGGELFF. DNA of the CDR3: TGTGCCAGCAGCTTAGTTCGGGCCGGCGGGGGGGCCGGCGGGGAGCTGTTTTTT. Combining the CDR3 with reference TRBV11-2 and TRBJ2-2 gives the whole variable domain EAGVAQSPRYKIIEKRQSVAFWCNPISGHATLYWYQQILGQGPKLLIQFQNNGVVDDSQLPKDRFSAERLKGVDSTLKIQPAKLEDSAVYLCASSLVRAGGGAGGELFFGEGSRLTVL.

The V and J genes are TRBV6-4 and TRBJ1-1; D ambiguous. Trimming shortened V by 5 bases and J by 1 base, and 8 bases separated the two germline ends. The CDR3 spans 13 residues. The V gene's germline CDR1 is MRHNA and CDR2 SNTAGT. The CDR3 nucleotides are TGTGCCAGCAGTCTAGACTGGAACACTGAAGCTTTCTTT. It specifies CASSLDWNTEAFF.

This chain uses TRBV6-1 with TRBJ1-2; D not resolved. CDR1 MNHNS and CDR2 SASEGT come from the germline V gene. Trimming shortened V by 1 base and J by 4 bases, and 13 bases separated the two germline ends. CDR3 length: 15 amino acids. CDR3 DNA: TGTGCCAGCAGTGAAGGCCAGGCCAGCCTCTATGGCTACACCTTC. It yields the protein CASSEGQASLYGYTF.

The chain links TRBV5-5 to TRBJ2-2; 12 bases map to TRBD2. Germline assignment: CDR1 SGHKS and CDR2 YYEKEE (reference sequence). After removal of 1 base from V and 4 bases from J, the junction contained 5 bases not matched to a gene. The CDR3 sequence is 17 residues long. This CDR3 is CASSLWLAGGGTGELFF. In DNA form, the CDR3 reads TGTGCCAGCAGCTTGTGGCTAGCGGGAGGGGGCACCGGGGAGCTGTTTTTT.

The chain recombines TRBV9 with TRBJ2-3; tentative D call: TRBD1 (6 bases). The CDR3 has 17 amino acids. Germline-derived CDR1 and CDR2 are SGDLS and YYNGEE. V lost 0 bases, J lost 0 bases, and 14 bases lay in between. Here the CDR3 DNA reads TGTGCCAGCAGCGTAGGAGGGAACAGGGAAAGCACAGATACGCAGTATTTT. Translated, it gives CASSVGGNRESTDTQYF.

This chain connects TRBV27 to TRBJ1-5, with 9 bases that match TRBD1. J gave up 6 bases and V 5 bases, and 5 bases lay outside the gene matches. The CDR3 sequence is 14 residues long. CDR1 is MNHEY and CDR2 is SMNVEV in the germline V gene (reference sequence). CDR3 sequence (DNA): TGTGCCAGCAGTAAAAACAGGGGGCTTCAGCCCCAGCATTTT. This sequence encodes CASSKNRGLQPQHF.

The chain is built from TRBV15 and TRBJ2-1; 10 positions match TRBD2. The length of the CDR3 is 15 residues. The trim removed 3 bases at V and 9 bases at J, leaving 8 bases unmatched. The germline gives CDR1 LNHNV, CDR2 YYDKDF (reference sequence). The CDR3 loop is CATSRTLAGKSEQFF. CDR3 nucleotide sequence: TGTGCCACCAGCAGGACACTAGCGGGAAAAAGTGAGCAGTTCTTC.

V is TRBV20-1 and J is TRBJ1-2, with TRBD1 matching 7 bases. Looked up from germline, CDR1 is DFQATT and CDR2 is SNEGSKA (reference sequence). V gave up 3 bases and J gave up 2 bases; unmatched junction bases: 12. This CDR3 has 16 amino acids. Here the CDR3 reads CSASPMSRDSNYGYTF. The CDR3 nucleotides are TGCAGTGCTAGTCCCATGAGCCGGGACAGCAACTATGGCTACACCTTC.

V and J are TRBV5-4 and TRBJ1-2; D ambiguous. Looked up from germline, CDR1 is SGHNT and CDR2 is YYREEE (reference sequence). The V end was cut by 4 bases, the J end by 4 bases, with 11 bases between. The CDR3 is 13 amino acids. CDR3: CASSQQNFYGYTF. The DNA for the CDR3 is TGTGCCAGCAGCCAACAGAACTTCTATGGCTACACCTTC.